These 23 T cell receptor beta chains came from one sample sequenced in a study of T cell changes during pregnancy in multiple sclerosis. The assay was immunoSEQ multiplex PCR, and TCRdb's table has in-frame clones only and misses some. This repertoire shows 50,000 to 65,000 clones, around nine tenths found once; its top ten account for over 1.5%. Sequencing used peripheral blood, obtained after pregnancy. These receptors came from a female donor with multiple sclerosis, enrolled in a pregnancy study.

This chain uses TRBV5-4 with TRBJ1-1; 9 nucleotides align to TRBD1. The ends lost 0 bases at V and 1 base at J; junction bases unmatched: 1. The germline V gene encodes CDR1 SGHNT and CDR2 YYREEE (reference sequence). The CDR3 is 15 residues long. CDR3 bases: TGTGCCAGCAGCTTGGGGGACAGGGAGAACACTGAAGCTTTCTTT. Translation: CASSLGDRENTEAFF.

The gene calls are TRBV4-1 and TRBJ1-1; D uncertain. Per germline, CDR1 MGHRA and CDR2 YSYEKL. V was cut by 4 bases and J by 7 bases, with 19 bases left in between. The CDR3 totals 15 residues. CDR3 region: CASSRRFVGRVEAFF. As DNA, the CDR3 is TGCGCCAGCAGCCGGAGGTTCGTCGGGAGAGTTGAAGCTTTCTTT.

The chain uses TRBV4-3 and TRBJ1-4; 9 positions match TRBD1. J was trimmed by 8 bases and V by 3 bases; bases with no gene match: 7. This CDR3 has 15 residues. Germline V gene sequence: CDR1 LGHNA, CDR2 YSLEER. The CDR3 region is CASSQGPDRGEKLFF. In DNA, the CDR3 is TGCGCCAGCAGCCAGGGACCTGACAGGGGGGAAAAACTGTTTTTT.

The genes are TRBV2 and TRBJ1-4, with no clear D. The germline V gene encodes CDR1 SNHLY and CDR2 FYNNEI. The CDR3 contains 11 residues. V dropped 6 bases and J dropped 8 bases, with 7 bases sitting between them. The CDR3 reads CASRVVEKLFF. CDR3 sequence (DNA): TGTGCCAGCAGGGTAGTGGAAAAACTGTTTTTT.

The chain has TRBV30 and TRBJ2-1, with TRBD2 as a possible D gene (6 bases). The germline V gene encodes CDR1 GTSNPN and CDR2 SVGIG (reference sequence). This CDR3 has 13 residues. V lost 0 bases to trimming and J lost 10 bases, with 13 bases between them. CDR3 amino acids: CAWSVGRGREQFF. The CDR3 DNA is TGTGCCTGGAGTGTAGGGCGGGGTAGAGAGCAGTTCTTC. Full variable domain (rest looked up from reference TRBV30 and TRBJ2-1): SQTIHQWPATLVQPVGSPLSLECTVEGTSNPNLYWYRQAAGRGLQLLFYSVGIGQISSEVPQNLSASRPQDRQFILSSKKLLLSDSGFYLCAWSVGRGREQFFGPGTRLTVL.

V is TRBV27 and J is TRBJ2-1; 13 nucleotides align to TRBD2. The CDR3 covers 15 residues. Trimming took 7 bases from V and 7 from J; bases not matched to a gene: 7. In germline, CDR1 is MNHEY, CDR2 SMNVEV (reference sequence). CDR3 DNA sequence: TGTGCCAGCACCAGACTAGCGGGGGGTTGGAATGAGCAGTTCTTC. This translates into CASTRLAGGWNEQFF.

The V call is TRBV6-1, the J call TRBJ1-4, with 9 bases that match TRBD1. The CDR3 has 14 residues. The germline CDR1 and CDR2 sequences are MNHNS and SASEGT. V gave up 7 bases and J gave up 7 bases; unmatched junction bases: 7. The CDR3 nucleotides are TGTGCCAGCAATGACGGGACAGGGAGTGAAAAACTGTTTTTT. This codes for CASNDGTGSEKLFF.

The chain combines TRBV6-5 with TRBJ2-5; 9 positions agree with TRBD1. TRBJ2-7 explains the end of the DNA better; the J call may be wrong. The CDR3 spans 14 residues. The germline V gene has CDR1 MNHEY and CDR2 SVGAGI. CDR3 bases: TGTGCCAGCAAGTCAGGACAGGGGATCGACGAGCAGTACTTC. Its translation: CASKSGQGIDEQYF.

This chain links TRBV19 with TRBJ1-5; TRBD1 aligns across 10 bases. V gave up 5 bases and J gave up 10 bases; unmatched junction bases: 11. Germline V gene sequence: CDR1 LNHDA, CDR2 SQIVND (reference sequence). The CDR3 consists of 15 residues. The DNA for the CDR3 is TGTGCCAGTAGTCCCCCTGACAGGGGGCTTGTTCCCCAGCATTTT. Translation gives CASSPPDRGLVPQHF.

This rearrangement joins TRBV30 to TRBJ1-6; weak D call: TRBD1 (5 bases). V was clipped by 0 bases and J by 7 bases, with 19 bases between them. The CDR3 length is 17 residues. CDR1 is GTSNPN, CDR2 SVGIG, per germline (reference sequence). CDR3 sequence reads: CAWSVHLARVTNSPLHF. The CDR3 nucleotides read TGTGCCTGGAGTGTACATCTCGCCAGGGTGACGAATTCACCCCTCCACTTT.

The chain is built from TRBV9 and TRBJ2-2, with D maybe TRBD1 (6 bases). This CDR3 is built from 14 residues. Trimming stripped 4 bases from V and 4 bases from J, with 11 bases between. Germline values: CDR1 SGDLS, CDR2 YYNGEE. The CDR3 here is CASSPRTATGELFF. CDR3 in DNA: TGTGCCAGCAGCCCTCGGACAGCCACCGGGGAGCTGTTTTTT. The complete variable domain, with remaining parts taken from reference TRBV9 and TRBJ2-2, reads DSGVTQTPKHLITATGQRVTLRCSPRSGDLSVYWYQQSLDQGLQFLIQYYNGEERAKGNILERFSAQQFPDLHSELNLSSLELGDSALYFCASSPRTATGELFFGEGSRLTVL.

This rearrangement joins TRBV4-1 to TRBJ2-5; 9 bases line up with TRBD1. The germline V gene encodes CDR1 MGHRA and CDR2 YSYEKL. The CDR3 is 15 amino acids. The V and J ends lost 2 bases and 6 bases, in that order; junction bases with no gene match: 7. CDR3 DNA sequence: TGCGCCAGCAGCCAACCCGGGACAGGGATAAAGACCCAGTACTTC. Its protein product is CASSQPGTGIKTQYF.

Written as DNA, the CDR3 is TGTGCCTGGAGTAACCGGGGTGATAGCAATCAGCCCCAGCATTTT. Translating gives CAWSNRGDSNQPQHF. The rearrangement uses TRBV30 and TRBJ1-5, with no clear D. Germline V gives CDR1 GTSNPN, CDR2 SVGIG (reference sequence). The V and J ends lost 2 bases and 0 bases respectively, with 11 bases between them. CDR3 length: 15 residues.

This chain joins TRBV5-6 and TRBJ1-3, with a weak D call TRBD1 (6 bases). This CDR3 spans 16 amino acids. The germline CDR1 and CDR2 sequences are SGHDT and YYEEEE. Trimming took off 0 bases at V and 0 bases at J, with 10 bases between the two ends. In nucleotides, the CDR3 is TGTGCCAGCAGCTTGGCCGGGACACACTCTGGAAACACCATATATTTT. The encoded protein is CASSLAGTHSGNTIYF.

CDR3: CASSLARYSSTSGEYNEQFF. The CDR3 coding sequence is TGTGCCAGCAGCTTAGCCCGATACTCTTCGACTAGCGGGGAGTACAATGAGCAGTTCTTC. This chain uses TRBV7-2 with TRBJ2-1; 11 bases match TRBD2. The CDR3 covers 20 residues. V dropped 0 bases and J dropped 4; count of bases not matched to a gene: 14. In germline, CDR1 is SGHTA, CDR2 FQGNSA. Full variable domain (outside the CDR3, taken from reference TRBV7-2 and TRBJ2-1): GAGVSQSPSNKVTEKGKDVELRCDPISGHTALYWYRQSLGQGLEFLIYFQGNSAPDKSGLPSDRFSAERTGGSVSTLTIQRTQQEDSAVYLCASSLARYSSTSGEYNEQFFGPGTRLTVL.

This clone came up a few times. This sequence joins TRBV5-1 and TRBJ1-6; D is possibly TRBD1 (5 bases). The germline V and J ends were trimmed by 4 bases and 7 bases, with 12 bases remaining between them. This CDR3 has 14 amino acids. Germline-derived CDR1 and CDR2 are SGHRS and YFSETQ. The CDR3 DNA reads as TGCGCCAGCAGCCCCGGGACTGTGAATTCACCCCTCCACTTT. Protein: CASSPGTVNSPLHF.

The chain joins TRBV7-2 to TRBJ2-3; D remains unclear. This CDR3 contains 12 residues. Between the trimmed V and J ends, which lost 10 bases and 2 bases, there was a span of 10 bases. In germline, CDR1 is SGHTA, CDR2 FQGNSA. The CDR3: CATCRDTDTQYF. The CDR3 DNA sequence: TGTGCCACCTGTCGCGACACAGATACGCAGTATTTT. The full variable domain, its missing parts supplied by reference TRBV7-2 and TRBJ2-3, is GAGVSQSPSNKVTEKGKDVELRCDPISGHTALYWYRQSLGQGLEFLIYFQGNSAPDKSGLPSDRFSAERTGGSVSTLTIQRTQQEDSAVYLCATCRDTDTQYFGPGTRLTVL.

The rearrangement uses TRBV6-5 and TRBJ2-1; tentatively, D is TRBD1 (6 bases). CDR3 length: 15 amino acids. V gave up 3 bases and J gave up 5 bases, with 14 bases separating them. Germline lookup yields CDR1 MNHEY and CDR2 SVGAGI. The CDR3 protein is CASSYWGLRDNEQFF. For the CDR3, the DNA is TGTGCCAGCAGTTATTGGGGGCTCAGGGACAATGAGCAGTTCTTC.

This chain joins TRBV20-1 and TRBJ2-5; D not resolved. This CDR3 comprises 11 residues. CDR1 and CDR2 (germline): DFQATT, SNEGSKA (reference sequence). Trimming took off 3 bases at V and 5 bases at J, with 7 bases between the two ends. The CDR3, as DNA: TGCAGTGCTAGGGCCGGGGAGACCCAGTACTTC. It codes for CSARAGETQYF.

The chain recombines TRBV28 with TRBJ1-5; the D is unclear. The germline V gene encodes CDR1 MDHEN and CDR2 SYDVKM. V dropped 4 bases and J dropped 5 bases, with 6 bases sitting between them. The CDR3 loop spans 12 amino acids. The CDR3 bases are TGTGCCAGCAGTTCCGTATATCAGCCCCAGCATTTT. Its protein is CASSSVYQPQHF.

V and J are TRBV10-2 and TRBJ2-1; possible D gene TRBD2, 5 bases. The CDR3 is 15 amino acids. Deletions cut 4 bases from V and 3 bases from J, with 13 bases between. Germline lookup yields CDR1 WSHSY and CDR2 SAAADI. In DNA form, the CDR3 reads TGCGCCAGCAGTGCGGAGACGGGGTTCTACAATGAGCAGTTCTTC. This codes for CASSAETGFYNEQFF.

The rearrangement links TRBV7-3 to TRBJ1-1; weak D call: TRBD1 (6 bases). V lost 3 bases and J 2 bases, leaving 7 bases between the germline ends. The CDR3 covers 13 residues. Germline CDR1 reads SGHTA; CDR2 reads FQGTGA. CDR3 residues: CASSLDSNTEAFF. The CDR3 DNA follows: TGTGCCAGCAGCTTGGACAGTAACACTGAAGCTTTCTTT.

The chain couples TRBV4-3 to TRBJ1-1; TRBD1 aligns across 8 bases. Trimming removed 4 bases from V and 3 bases from J; junction bases left unmatched: 13. Germline V CDR1 and CDR2: LGHNA, YSLEER. The CDR3 is 17 amino acids. CDR3 amino acids: CASSRVWDRNFDTEAFF. As DNA, the CDR3 is TGCGCCAGCAGCCGAGTGTGGGACAGGAACTTTGACACTGAAGCTTTCTTT.